The next 20 T cell receptor beta chains were all read from a single sample in a study of beta chain features in type 1 diabetes. Findings of the study overall: Among patients with Type 1 diabetes, TCRB CDR3s were moderately but significantly shorter in every one of the four CD4+ subsets.

The antigens these receptors bind are not known. All of the isolated RNA was reverse transcribed, so expressed TCRB transcripts were sequenced. Sequencing used immunoSEQ multiplex PCR; TCRdb keeps in-frame clones, though not all of them. Of around 250,000 clones in the sample, approximately 24% are singletons; the top ten hold 0.012%. The source material was naive CD4+ T cells from blood. These receptor sequences come from a woman in her thirties with type 1 diabetes.

The gene calls are TRBV6-5 and TRBJ2-7, with 10 bases that match TRBD1. From germline, CDR1 is MNHEY and CDR2 SVGAGI. This CDR3 is built from 14 residues. Trimming at V came to 2 bases and at J to 2 bases, leaving 0 bases not matched to a gene. The CDR3 DNA reads as TGTGCCAGCAGTTACGGACAGGGGGCCTACGAGCAGTACTTC. Translated, it gives CASSYGQGAYEQYF.

This chain uses TRBV5-1 with TRBJ2-1; 8 positions agree with TRBD2. Germline V CDR1 and CDR2: SGHRS, YFSETQ. This CDR3 is built from 16 residues. V shed 0 bases, J shed 5 bases, and the junction held 7 bases outside the gene matches. CDR3 nucleotide sequence: TGCGCCAGCAGCTTGGCCGAGACTAGCGTACACAATGAGCAGTTCTTC. It is translated as CASSLAETSVHNEQFF.

This chain connects TRBV7-9 to TRBJ2-7; D is possibly TRBD2 (5 bases). This CDR3 has 16 residues. Per germline, CDR1 SEHNR and CDR2 FQNEAQ (reference sequence). Trimming removed 4 bases from V and 2 bases from J, with 18 bases in between. CDR3 nucleotides: TGTGCCAGCAGCTCGGTGAGGGTACGGAGTCCCTACGAGCAGTACTTC. Residues: CASSSVRVRSPYEQYF.

The chain combines TRBV28 with TRBJ1-5; no reliable D call. V lost 7 bases and J lost 5, with 9 bases in between. The CDR3 is made up of 12 amino acids. Germline V gene lookup returns CDR1 MDHEN and CDR2 SYDVKM. The CDR3 sequence is CASTTVDQPQHF. For the CDR3, the DNA is TGTGCCAGCACCACTGTGGATCAGCCCCAGCATTTT.

The V call is TRBV6-6, the J call TRBJ2-5; 12 nucleotides line up with TRBD2. The J segment lost 2 bases and the V segment lost 6 bases, leaving 4 bases of the junction unmatched. Looked up from germline, CDR1 is MNHNY and CDR2 is SVGAGI (reference sequence). This CDR3 has 15 residues. CDR3 sequence (DNA): TGTGCCAGCAGAAGACTAGCGGGAGAGCAAGAGACCCAGTACTTC. Its protein is CASRRLAGEQETQYF.

V gene TRBV5-1 combines with J gene TRBJ1-5, with D perhaps TRBD1 (6 bases). Germline V gives CDR1 SGHRS, CDR2 YFSETQ. The length of the CDR3 is 13 residues. V was clipped by 0 bases and J by 7 bases, with 8 bases between them. The CDR3 DNA reads as TGCGCCAGCAGCTTGGTACAGGGACAGCCCCAGCATTTT. Translation gives CASSLVQGQPQHF.

The sample holds one count of this clone. The V gene is TRBV5-1, the J gene TRBJ2-5; D may be TRBD1 (6 bases). The CDR3 loop spans 16 amino acids. CDR1 and CDR2 from the germline V gene are SGHRS and YFSETQ. Deletions cut 0 bases from V and 1 base from J, with 13 bases between. The CDR3 loop is CASSLASSQGQETQYF. The CDR3 nucleotides are TGCGCCAGCAGCTTGGCTTCGTCACAGGGCCAAGAGACCCAGTACTTC.

The rearrangement uses TRBV7-9 and TRBJ2-7; D is perhaps TRBD2 (6 bases). Germline-derived CDR1 and CDR2 are SEHNR and FQNEAQ (reference sequence). This CDR3 contains 13 residues. V lost 5 bases to trimming and J lost 5 bases, with 13 bases between them. The chain's CDR3 is CASSIRDFDEQYF. The CDR3, as DNA: TGTGCCAGCAGCATCCGGGACTTCGACGAGCAGTACTTC.

This clone occurred a few times. V gene TRBV29-1 combines with J gene TRBJ1-5; 7 bases agree with TRBD1. Germline loops: CDR1 SQVTM, CDR2 ANQGSEA. The CDR3 is 14 amino acids. The trim removed 7 bases at V and 6 bases at J, leaving 12 bases unmatched. As DNA, the CDR3 is TGCAGCGCACTAGTTGACAGGGCGGGTCAGCCCCAGCATTTT. Residues: CSALVDRAGQPQHF.

This clone has a handful of counts. The chain is built from TRBV5-1 and TRBJ2-2; no reliable D call. The CDR3 is 15 amino acids. Germline assignment: CDR1 SGHRS and CDR2 YFSETQ. V lost 0 bases and J lost 4, with 10 bases in between. The CDR3 nucleotides read TGCGCCAGCAGCTTGGAACTATTTGGCACCGGGGAGCTGTTTTTT. It is translated as CASSLELFGTGELFF.

This clone was recorded a few times. The gene calls are TRBV25-1 and TRBJ2-7, with 8 bases fitting TRBD1. The V gene's germline CDR1 is MGHDK and CDR2 SYGVNS. The CDR3 has 14 amino acids. Trimming cost V 3 bases and J 5 bases; bases outside gene matches: 6. The CDR3, as DNA: TGTGCCAGCAGTGACGGGACAGGAGTCAACGAGCAGTACTTC. Translation gives CASSDGTGVNEQYF.

This chain uses TRBV7-3 with TRBJ2-1, with D tentatively TRBD2 (5 bases). Trimming pared 2 bases from V and 0 bases from J, leaving 11 bases between. The CDR3 has 16 residues. The germline CDR1 and CDR2 sequences are SGHTA and FQGTGA. This chain's CDR3 is CASSLGSGGSYNEQFF. The DNA of the CDR3 is TGTGCCAGCAGCTTAGGGAGCGGAGGCTCCTACAATGAGCAGTTCTTC.

The chain joins TRBV7-2 to TRBJ1-1, with 7 bases that match TRBD1. Germline V gives CDR1 SGHTA, CDR2 FQGNSA. This CDR3 has 15 amino acids. The V gene end was trimmed by 1 base and the J gene end by 1 base; junction bases not matched to a gene: 3. The DNA for the CDR3 is TGTGCCAGCAGCTTAGTAGGGACAGCGAACACTGAAGCTTTCTTT. Encoded protein: CASSLVGTANTEAFF. Full variable domain (rest looked up from reference TRBV7-2 and TRBJ1-1): GAGVSQSPSNKVTEKGKDVELRCDPISGHTALYWYRQSLGQGLEFLIYFQGNSAPDKSGLPSDRFSAERTGGSVSTLTIQRTQQEDSAVYLCASSLVGTANTEAFFGQGTRLTVV.

For this clone: The junction departs from germline at one end; a sequencing error may be responsible. The J gene is TRBJ1-2, the V gene TRBV30; D is uncertain. The CDR3 has 12 amino acids. Germline-derived CDR1 and CDR2 are GTSNPN and SVGIG (reference sequence). The CDR3 bases are TGTGCCTGGAGTGTACGCAGGTCCCACTTCCACTTC. This encodes CAWSVRRSHFHF.

The J gene is TRBJ2-1, the V gene TRBV11-2, with TRBD2 as a possible D gene (5 bases). The V end lost 2 bases, the J end lost 6 bases, and 17 bases lay between the germline ends. CDR1 and CDR2 (germline): SGHAT, FQNNGV. The CDR3 is 16 residues long. CDR3 residues: CASSLQLASRPNEQFF. Here the CDR3 DNA reads TGTGCCAGCAGCTTACAGCTAGCCTCCCGGCCCAATGAGCAGTTCTTC.

V and J are TRBV30 and TRBJ2-1; 7 bases map to TRBD2. The CDR3 covers 15 residues. With 3 bases clipped from V and 2 bases from J, the junction kept 7 bases outside the gene matches. Germline V gene lookup returns CDR1 GTSNPN and CDR2 SVGIG (reference sequence). The CDR3 sequence is CAWRGLADPYNEQFF. For the CDR3, the DNA is TGTGCCTGGAGGGGTCTAGCGGACCCCTACAATGAGCAGTTCTTC. Full variable domain (remainder filled in from reference TRBV30 and TRBJ2-1): SQTIHQWPATLVQPVGSPLSLECTVEGTSNPNLYWYRQAAGRGLQLLFYSVGIGQISSEVPQNLSASRPQDRQFILSSKKLLLSDSGFYLCAWRGLADPYNEQFFGPGTRLTVL.

The rearrangement joins TRBV6-1 to TRBJ1-5; 8 bases are shared with TRBD1. V shed 6 bases, J shed 6 bases, and the junction held 10 bases outside the gene matches. This CDR3 comprises 15 residues. Germline V gene data show CDR1 as MNHNS and CDR2 as SASEGT. CDR3 residues: CASSLTGDGGQPQHF. Written as DNA, the CDR3 is TGTGCCAGCAGCCTGACAGGGGATGGGGGTCAGCCCCAGCATTTT.

The rearrangement joins TRBV29-1 to TRBJ2-6, with D perhaps matching TRBD2 (6 bases). V was trimmed by 4 bases and J by 0 bases, leaving 10 bases between them. This CDR3 contains 15 residues. Germline-derived CDR1 and CDR2 are SQVTM and ANQGSEA. CDR3: CSVGDLFSGANVLTF. CDR3 DNA: TGCAGCGTTGGGGACTTGTTCTCTGGGGCCAACGTCCTGACTTTC.

In its sample, this clone was seen a few times. The chain has TRBV10-3 and TRBJ1-2; a possible D gene is TRBD1 (6 bases). This CDR3 has 13 amino acids. Germline-derived CDR1 and CDR2 are ENHRY and SYGVKD. Trimming pared 2 bases from V and 4 bases from J, leaving 8 bases between. In DNA, the CDR3 is TGTGCCATCAGTGAGACGGACAGCTATGGCTACACCTTC. This gives the protein CAISETDSYGYTF.

The gene calls are TRBV6-5 and TRBJ2-1; D is ambiguous. The ends were cut back, 5 bases at V and 0 bases at J, with 11 bases in the middle. Germline V gene lookup returns CDR1 MNHEY and CDR2 SVGAGI. This CDR3 spans 15 amino acids. The DNA for the CDR3 is TGTGCCAGCAGTCACCGGGTCAGCTCCTACAATGAGCAGTTCTTC. Translated: CASSHRVSSYNEQFF.